The 10 T cell receptor beta chains given below trace back to one sample, sequenced in a study of beta chain features in type 1 diabetes. Expressed TCRB transcripts were sequenced because the isolated RNA had all been reverse transcribed beforehand. Method: immunoSEQ multiplex PCR; TCRdb's copy keeps in-frame clones and lacks some. The sample holds 200,000 to 300,000 clones, about 26% seen once. What was sequenced was central memory CD4+ T cells from blood. The receptor set was obtained from a young man in good health.

The chain couples TRBV5-4 to TRBJ2-5; either TRBD1 or TRBD2 may supply D (6 bases each). The J call may be wrong; the DNA end is better matched by TRBJ2-7. From germline, CDR1 is SGHNT and CDR2 YYREEE (reference sequence). The CDR3 totals 13 residues. The chain's CDR3 is CASSQARGDEQYF. DNA for the CDR3: TGTGCCAGCAGCCAGGCGAGGGGGGACGAGCAGTACTTC.

This clone was counted ten times or more. The chain recombines TRBV7-9 with TRBJ2-1; TRBD2 matches 7 bases. With 5 bases clipped from V and 10 bases from J, the junction kept 11 bases outside the gene matches. Germline-derived CDR1 and CDR2 are SEHNR and FQNEAQ (reference sequence). This CDR3 comprises 14 residues. The CDR3: CASSPLGGTREQFF. The CDR3 DNA follows: TGTGCCAGCAGCCCCCTGGGAGGGACCCGCGAGCAGTTCTTC.

Regarding this clone: At the DNA level, this CDR3 is encoded by other sequences in the same sample as well. The chain couples TRBV18 to TRBJ2-7; TRBD1 matches at 9 bases. The CDR3 totals 15 residues. Germline V gene lookup returns CDR1 KGHSH and CDR2 LQKENI. J lost 4 bases, V lost 2 bases, and 6 bases had no gene match. CDR3: CASSPNPGQGYEQYF. CDR3 DNA sequence: TGTGCCAGCTCACCAAACCCCGGACAGGGGTACGAGCAGTACTTC.

The chain has TRBV6-5 and TRBJ2-4, with D possibly being TRBD2 (6 bases). The CDR3 spans 14 residues. Deletions cut 6 bases from V and 5 bases from J, with 14 bases between. Germline assignment: CDR1 MNHEY and CDR2 SVGAGI. CDR3 bases: TGTGCCAGCAGGCTACAGTTAGCGGAAAACATTCAGTACTTC. Translation gives CASRLQLAENIQYF.

This clone was seen ten or more times. The chain has TRBV11-2 and TRBJ2-3, with unresolved D. V was pared by 5 bases and J by 2 bases, with 20 bases between. Germline V gene lookup returns CDR1 SGHAT and CDR2 FQNNGV. This CDR3 has 17 residues. The CDR3 DNA sequence: TGTGCCAGCAGCCCCTCCCCAAGACCTAGATCCACAGATACGCAGTATTTT. The encoded protein is CASSPSPRPRSTDTQYF.

This clone was counted a few times. The V call is TRBV28, the J call TRBJ2-7; 15 positions agree with TRBD2. Germline CDR1 is MDHEN and CDR2 is SYDVKM. CDR3 length: 17 residues. Trimming cost V 3 bases and J 7 bases; bases outside gene matches: 10. CDR3 nucleotides: TGTGCCAGCAGTTTGCCCCTTGGGACTAGCGGGAGGTTTGAGCAGTACTTC. This gives the protein CASSLPLGTSGRFEQYF. Full variable domain (remainder filled in from reference TRBV28 and TRBJ2-7): DVKVTQSSRYLVKRTGEKVFLECVQDMDHENMFWYRQDPGLGLRLIYFSYDVKMKEKGDIPEGYSVSREKKERFSLILESASTNQTSMYLCASSLPLGTSGRFEQYFGPGTRLTVT.

The V call is TRBV23-1, the J call TRBJ2-7; 7 bases line up with TRBD2. TRBV23-1 is recorded as an ORF, its role being uncertain. The CDR3 is 14 residues long. Losses at the gene ends were 7 bases for V and 3 bases for J; bases not matched to a gene: 9. The CDR3 DNA follows: TGCGCCAGCATCAGGTGGCTAGCGGTCTACGAGCAGTACTTC. This sequence encodes CASIRWLAVYEQYF.

The chain combines TRBV30 with TRBJ2-3, with TRBD2 matching 14 bases. V lost 8 bases to trimming and J lost 4 bases; unmatched junction nucleotides: 11. The CDR3 is 16 residues long. CDR1 and CDR2 (germline): GTSNPN, SVGIG (reference sequence). The CDR3 region has the DNA TGTGCCAGAGGGACTAGCGGGAGAAGAAGGGCAGATACGCAGTATTTT. It is translated as CARGTSGRRRADTQYF.

Note on this clone: The same CDR3 can be traced to other DNA sequences in this sample. This chain uses TRBV20-1 with TRBJ1-1, with D unresolved. V was shortened by 7 bases and J by 4 bases, with 10 bases between the two germline ends. Germline values: CDR1 DFQATT, CDR2 SNEGSKA (reference sequence). The CDR3 contains 11 residues. The CDR3 sequence: CSVDGGTEAFF. CDR3 coding DNA: TGCAGTGTCGACGGTGGCACTGAAGCTTTCTTT.

This clone was counted at least ten times. This chain joins TRBV29-1 and TRBJ2-1, with 7 bases aligning to TRBD1. The CDR3 length is 14 residues. Germline loops: CDR1 SQVTM, CDR2 ANQGSEA. V was pared by 4 bases and J by 1 base, with 4 bases of the junction left unmatched. This CDR3 reads CSVVGTASYNEQFF. CDR3 sequence (DNA): TGCAGCGTTGTGGGGACAGCTTCCTACAATGAGCAGTTCTTC.